The present T cell receptor beta chain was sequenced within a study of blood T cells in healthy people across ages. Findings and limits, study-wide: Older age went with lower TCR beta diversity per million T cells, in a roughly linear way. One million T cells yielded diversity estimates that were considered underestimates.

Points on this clonotype: What it recognizes is unknown.

Germline V gene lookup returns CDR1 ENHRY and CDR2 SYGVKD. The CDR3 runs to 14 residues. The junction had 10 bases not matched to a gene; V was cut back by 6 bases and J by 10 bases. No fewer than 5 micrograms of total RNA were isolated from every sample. With a J-beta primer mix and a sample-barcoded 5' primer, a second PCR ran roughly 6 to 12 cycles. TCRdb re-derived calls from the 5' RACE reads in MiXCR, one entry per CDR3 protein. Of about 1.4 million distinct CDR3 sequences listed, 59% were seen once; the top ten hold over 6.5%. The clonotype comes from a man in his late teens or twenties in good health. Sequences were obtained from blood. The chain recombines TRBV10-3 with TRBJ2-1, with 9 bases fitting TRBD2. DNA for the CDR3: TGTGCCATCAGCTTAGCGGGAGATGGGTACGAGCAGTTCTTC. The encoded protein is CAISLAGDGYEQFF.